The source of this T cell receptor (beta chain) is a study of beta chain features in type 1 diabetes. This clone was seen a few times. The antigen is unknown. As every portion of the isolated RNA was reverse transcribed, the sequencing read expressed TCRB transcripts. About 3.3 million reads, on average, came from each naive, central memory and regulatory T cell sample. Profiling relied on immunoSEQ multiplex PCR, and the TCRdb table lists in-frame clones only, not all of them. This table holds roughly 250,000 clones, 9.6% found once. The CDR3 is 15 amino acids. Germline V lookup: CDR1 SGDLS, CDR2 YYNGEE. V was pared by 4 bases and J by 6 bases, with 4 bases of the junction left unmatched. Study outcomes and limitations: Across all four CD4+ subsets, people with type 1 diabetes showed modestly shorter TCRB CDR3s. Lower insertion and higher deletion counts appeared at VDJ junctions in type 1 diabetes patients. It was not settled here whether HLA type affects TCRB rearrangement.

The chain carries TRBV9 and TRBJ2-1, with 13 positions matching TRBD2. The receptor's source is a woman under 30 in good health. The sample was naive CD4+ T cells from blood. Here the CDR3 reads CASSPGLAGPNEQFF. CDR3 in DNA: TGTGCCAGCAGCCCGGGACTAGCGGGACCCAATGAGCAGTTCTTC. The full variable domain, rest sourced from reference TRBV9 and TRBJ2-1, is DSGVTQTPKHLITATGQRVTLRCSPRSGDLSVYWYQQSLDQGLQFLIQYYNGEERAKGNILERFSAQQFPDLHSELNLSSLELGDSALYFCASSPGLAGPNEQFFGPGTRLTVL.